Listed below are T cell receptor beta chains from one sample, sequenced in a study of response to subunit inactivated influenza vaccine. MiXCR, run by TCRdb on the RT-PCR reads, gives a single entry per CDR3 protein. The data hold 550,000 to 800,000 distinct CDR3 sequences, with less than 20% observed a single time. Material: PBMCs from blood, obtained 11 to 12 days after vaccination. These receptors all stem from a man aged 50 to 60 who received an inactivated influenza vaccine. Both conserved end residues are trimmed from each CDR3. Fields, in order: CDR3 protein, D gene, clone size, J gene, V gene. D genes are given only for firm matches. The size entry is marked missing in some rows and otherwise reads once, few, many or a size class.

cdr3_aa: ASSLAISTDTQY; d_call: NA; clone_size: few; j_call: TRBJ2-3; v_call: TRBV7-9
cdr3_aa: SARGPSTINEQF; d_call: NA; clone_size: NA; j_call: TRBJ2-1; v_call: TRBV20-1
cdr3_aa: ASSLGDLGAQY; d_call: NA; clone_size: few; j_call: TRBJ2-5; v_call: TRBV11-2
cdr3_aa: ASSLALGLSIGELF; d_call: NA; clone_size: few; j_call: TRBJ2-2; v_call: TRBV7-2
cdr3_aa: AWSVGTGRSYGYT; d_call: TRBD1; clone_size: many; j_call: TRBJ1-2; v_call: TRBV30
cdr3_aa: AWRTGIGGDEQY; d_call: NA; clone_size: NA; j_call: TRBJ2-7; v_call: TRBV30
cdr3_aa: ASSLEWSGGRALY; d_call: TRBD2; clone_size: few; j_call: TRBJ2-7; v_call: TRBV11-2
cdr3_aa: ASSRQGATYEQY; d_call: TRBD1; clone_size: NA; j_call: TRBJ2-7; v_call: TRBV27
cdr3_aa: VSSHLQGSADTQY; d_call: TRBD1; clone_size: NA; j_call: TRBJ2-3; v_call: TRBV14
cdr3_aa: ASRQGGMDTEAF; d_call: TRBD1; clone_size: NA; j_call: TRBJ1-1; v_call: TRBV7-6
cdr3_aa: ASSVDPDNSYNEQF; d_call: NA; clone_size: few; j_call: TRBJ2-1; v_call: TRBV9
cdr3_aa: ASSPSGQGANYGYT; d_call: TRBD1; clone_size: NA; j_call: TRBJ1-2; v_call: TRBV4-1
cdr3_aa: ASTRTGSSYNEQF; d_call: TRBD1; clone_size: few; j_call: TRBJ2-1; v_call: TRBV7-2
cdr3_aa: ASSRDRRTGELF; d_call: TRBD1; clone_size: few; j_call: TRBJ2-2; v_call: TRBV4-3
cdr3_aa: ASSFLAGHEAF; d_call: NA; clone_size: few; j_call: TRBJ1-1; v_call: TRBV12-3/TRBV12-4
cdr3_aa: ASSPGTGGQY; d_call: NA; clone_size: few; j_call: TRBJ2-7; v_call: TRBV5-1
cdr3_aa: SAMRGGSSYEQY; d_call: TRBD2; clone_size: few; j_call: TRBJ2-7; v_call: TRBV20-1
cdr3_aa: AISESNRGQPY; d_call: TRBD1; clone_size: many; j_call: TRBJ2-7; v_call: TRBV10-3
cdr3_aa: ASREGAGGAGQPQH; d_call: TRBD1; clone_size: few; j_call: TRBJ1-5; v_call: TRBV10-3
cdr3_aa: SARASGRATGELF; d_call: TRBD2; clone_size: NA; j_call: TRBJ2-2; v_call: TRBV20-1
cdr3_aa: SAGTTDEQY; d_call: NA; clone_size: many; j_call: TRBJ2-7; v_call: TRBV29-1
cdr3_aa: ASSWKVNYGYT; d_call: NA; clone_size: few; j_call: TRBJ1-2; v_call: TRBV6-5
cdr3_aa: ASSWTSIPYEQY; d_call: TRBD2; clone_size: NA; j_call: TRBJ2-7; v_call: TRBV27
cdr3_aa: ASRDRRNTEAF; d_call: NA; clone_size: NA; j_call: TRBJ1-1; v_call: TRBV10-2
cdr3_aa: ASSQGREGDRF; d_call: NA; clone_size: NA; j_call: TRBJ2-1; v_call: TRBV4-1
cdr3_aa: ASSQGLANEQF; d_call: TRBD2; clone_size: many; j_call: TRBJ2-1; v_call: TRBV6-1
cdr3_aa: ASSVAGGRADTQY; d_call: TRBD2; clone_size: few; j_call: TRBJ2-3; v_call: TRBV9
cdr3_aa: ASSILTGGNSNEQF; d_call: TRBD1; clone_size: few; j_call: TRBJ2-1; v_call: TRBV7-8
cdr3_aa: ASSLSMSREGGSNEQF; d_call: TRBD2; clone_size: NA; j_call: TRBJ2-1; v_call: TRBV7-7
cdr3_aa: ASSLPHSYEQY; d_call: NA; clone_size: NA; j_call: TRBJ2-7; v_call: TRBV7-9
cdr3_aa: ASSRDRGPDEQY; d_call: TRBD1; clone_size: NA; j_call: TRBJ2-7; v_call: TRBV28
cdr3_aa: AWSQGLLLDEQY; d_call: NA; clone_size: NA; j_call: TRBJ2-7; v_call: TRBV30
cdr3_aa: ASSVSGLTYNEQF; d_call: NA; clone_size: many; j_call: TRBJ2-1; v_call: TRBV5-1
cdr3_aa: ASSYSGQGWDEQF; d_call: TRBD1; clone_size: NA; j_call: TRBJ2-1; v_call: TRBV6-5
cdr3_aa: ATSDWSRGRGGDTQY; d_call: NA; clone_size: NA; j_call: TRBJ2-3; v_call: TRBV24-1
cdr3_aa: ASSLWRGQGALDEQF; d_call: TRBD1; clone_size: NA; j_call: TRBJ2-1; v_call: TRBV5-8
cdr3_aa: SAYLGKGGLEQY; d_call: NA; clone_size: few; j_call: TRBJ2-7; v_call: TRBV29-1
cdr3_aa: ATSEEEATYNEQF; d_call: NA; clone_size: few; j_call: TRBJ2-1; v_call: TRBV24-1
cdr3_aa: ASSWGSQETQY; d_call: NA; clone_size: few; j_call: TRBJ2-5; v_call: TRBV6-2/TRBV6-3
cdr3_aa: ASSLRQGNEQY; d_call: NA; clone_size: many; j_call: TRBJ2-7; v_call: TRBV27
cdr3_aa: ASSSIRLGVPDEQF; d_call: NA; clone_size: NA; j_call: TRBJ2-1; v_call: TRBV7-3
cdr3_aa: ASSSRGSYGF; d_call: NA; clone_size: NA; j_call: TRBJ2-1; v_call: TRBV7-8
cdr3_aa: ASSLGGSGVLYSPLH; d_call: NA; clone_size: NA; j_call: TRBJ1-6; v_call: TRBV5-1